This TCR beta chain was recovered during a study of blood T cell repertoires in COVID-19. For the study at large: The United States, Italy and Spain provided the acute and convalescent COVID-19 samples. Sources were T cells, B-cell-depleted T cells, or PBMCs; the material itself was cDNA or gDNA.

Seattle's cohort entered during active infection and was followed longitudinally. V was clipped by 3 bases and J by 2 bases, with 14 bases between them. Germline-derived CDR1 and CDR2 are KGHSH and LQKENI. CDR3 length: 15 residues. In the study's own analysis: Estimates of nucleated cell counts were drawn from the amplification of reference gene primers. Sequencing used immunoSEQ multiplex PCR; TCRdb keeps in-frame clones, though not all of them. Clonal size and the V and J genes are those of that table, whereas D and trimming came from the DNA. Counted here are hundreds of thousands of clones, roughly 81% occurring once; the ten biggest clones make up 7.5%.

The V and J genes are TRBV18 and TRBJ2-7; perhaps TRBD2 as D (6 bases). Source material: peripheral blood. The source of this sequence is a woman aged 80 or over with COVID-19, enrolled during active disease. This CDR3 reads CASSPSGSLTYEQYF. The CDR3 DNA sequence: TGTGCCAGCTCACCGTCCGGGAGCCTTACCTACGAGCAGTACTTC.